These 3 T cell receptor beta chains were all obtained from the same sample, sequenced in a study of T cells in Graves' hyperthyroidism and ophthalmopathy (dated by TCRdb to 2018 to 2020). Libraries came from multiplex PCR. The sequencer listed for this sample is Illumina HiSeq 2000. TCR beta CDR3 regions were amplified from RNA transcripts. The TCR CDR3 was subjected to a first round of RT-PCR using the HTBI primer set and the Qiagen OneStep RT-PCR kit. Starting from the raw public reads, TCRdb applied fastp trimming at Q25, assembled clones with MiXCR and retained in-frame beta chains. Rows with a matching CDR3 protein are joined into one entry that keeps the most common DNA and genes. The sample has roughly 330,000 distinct CDR3 sequences on record, around 16% of them singletons. Jointly, the top ten make up 33% of the sample. Sample: blood. The receptors were sampled from a man aged 25-40 years with Graves' hyperthyroidism.

Ten or more counts support this clonotype. The CDR3 is CASSWGQGAVSNQPQHF. Written as DNA, the CDR3 is TGTGCCAGCAGTTGGGGACAGGGGGCGGTTAGCAATCAGCCCCAGCATTTT. V and J are TRBV28 and TRBJ1-5; TRBD1 matches at 12 bases. The CDR3 totals 17 residues. In germline, CDR1 is MDHEN, CDR2 SYDVKM. Trimming removed 4 bases from V and 0 bases from J; junction bases left unmatched: 4.

This clonotype was counted many times. This rearrangement joins TRBV20-1 to TRBJ2-1; 7 nucleotides match TRBD2. Per germline, CDR1 DFQATT and CDR2 SNEGSKA (reference sequence). The length of the CDR3 is 13 residues. The trim removed 7 bases at V and 5 bases at J, leaving 8 bases unmatched. CDR3 DNA sequence: TGCAGTGGGTGGCGGGGAGGGGACAATGAGCAGTTCTTC. Translated: CSGWRGGDNEQFF.

The chain joins TRBV24-1 to TRBJ2-1; 10 bases map to TRBD2. Germline V CDR1 and CDR2: KGHDR, SFDVKD. J was trimmed by 9 bases and V by 0 bases; bases with no gene match: 4. The CDR3 is made up of 15 amino acids. The CDR3 DNA is TGTGCCACCAGTGATTTGAGCGGGAGGGCCCGTGAGCAGTTCTTC. It specifies CATSDLSGRAREQFF.